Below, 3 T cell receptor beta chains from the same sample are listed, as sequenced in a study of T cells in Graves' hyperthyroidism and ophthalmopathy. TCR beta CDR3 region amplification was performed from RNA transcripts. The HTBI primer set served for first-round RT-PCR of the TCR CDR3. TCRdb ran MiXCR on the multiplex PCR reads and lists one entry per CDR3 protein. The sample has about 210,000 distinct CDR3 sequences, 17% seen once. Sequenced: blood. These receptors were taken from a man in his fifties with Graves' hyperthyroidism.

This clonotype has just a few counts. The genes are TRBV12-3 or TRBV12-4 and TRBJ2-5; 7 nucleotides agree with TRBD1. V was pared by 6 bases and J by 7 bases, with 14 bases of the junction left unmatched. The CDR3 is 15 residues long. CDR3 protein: CASSLPDRELGTQYF. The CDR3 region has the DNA TGTGCCAGCAGCCTCCCAGACAGGGAACTGGGGACCCAGTACTTC.

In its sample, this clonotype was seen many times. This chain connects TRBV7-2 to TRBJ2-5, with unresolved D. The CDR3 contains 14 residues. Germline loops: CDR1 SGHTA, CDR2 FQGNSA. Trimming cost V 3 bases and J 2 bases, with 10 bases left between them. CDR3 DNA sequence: TGTGCCAGCAGCTTGAGTGGGGTTCAAGAGACCCAGTACTTC. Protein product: CASSLSGVQETQYF.

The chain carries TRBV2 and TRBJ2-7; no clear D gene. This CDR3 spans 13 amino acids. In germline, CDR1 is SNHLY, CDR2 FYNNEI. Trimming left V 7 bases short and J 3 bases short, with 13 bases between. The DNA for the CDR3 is TGTGCCAGCAATCGGGTATTTAGCTACGAGCAGTACTTC. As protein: CASNRVFSYEQYF. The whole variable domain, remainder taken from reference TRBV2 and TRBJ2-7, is EPEVTQTPSHQVTQMGQEVILRCVPISNHLYFYWYRQILGQKVEFLVSFYNNEISEKSEIFDDQFSVERPDGSNFTLKIRSTKLEDSAMYFCASNRVFSYEQYFGPGTRLTVT.